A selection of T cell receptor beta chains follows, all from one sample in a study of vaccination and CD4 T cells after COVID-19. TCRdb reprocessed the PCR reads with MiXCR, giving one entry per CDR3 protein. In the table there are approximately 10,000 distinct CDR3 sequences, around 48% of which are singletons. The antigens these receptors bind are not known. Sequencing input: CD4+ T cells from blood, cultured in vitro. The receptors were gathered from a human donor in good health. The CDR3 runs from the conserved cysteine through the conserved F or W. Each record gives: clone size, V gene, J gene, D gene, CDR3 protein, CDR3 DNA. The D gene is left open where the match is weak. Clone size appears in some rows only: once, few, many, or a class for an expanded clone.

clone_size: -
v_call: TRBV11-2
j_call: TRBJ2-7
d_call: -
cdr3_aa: CASSFSRGPYEQYF
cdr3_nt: TGTGCCAGCAGCTTTTCCCGAGGGCCGTACGAGCAGTACTTC

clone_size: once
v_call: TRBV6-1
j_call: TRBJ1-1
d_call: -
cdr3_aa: CASRSSLNTEAFF
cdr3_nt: TGTGCCAGCAGGTCTAGCCTGAACACTGAAGCTTTCTTT

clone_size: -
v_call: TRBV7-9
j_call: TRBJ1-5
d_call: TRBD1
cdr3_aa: CASSPDSRGGNQPQHF
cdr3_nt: TGTGCCAGCAGCCCCGATTCCAGGGGGGGAAATCAGCCCCAGCATTTT

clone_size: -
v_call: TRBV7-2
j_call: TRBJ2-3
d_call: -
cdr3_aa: CASSLEFLSAAQYF
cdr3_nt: TGTGCCAGCAGCTTAGAGTTCTTATCTGCAGCGCAGTATTTT

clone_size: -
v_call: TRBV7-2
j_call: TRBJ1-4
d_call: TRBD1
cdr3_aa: CASSPPGQINEKLFF
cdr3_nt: TGTGCCAGCAGCCCTCCGGGACAGATTAATGAAAAACTGTTTTTT

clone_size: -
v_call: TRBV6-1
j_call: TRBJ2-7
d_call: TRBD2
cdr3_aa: CASSPIGVGGAYEQYF
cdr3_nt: TGTGCCAGCAGCCCAATTGGGGTCGGGGGGGCCTACGAGCAGTACTTC

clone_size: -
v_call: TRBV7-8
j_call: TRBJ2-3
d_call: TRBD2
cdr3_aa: CASSLGGTRGITDTQYF
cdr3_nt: TGTGCCAGCAGCTTAGGGGGGACTAGGGGGATCACAGATACGCAGTATTTT

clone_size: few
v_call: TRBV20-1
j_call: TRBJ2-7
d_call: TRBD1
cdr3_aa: CSARGSDRARPYEQYF
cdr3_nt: TGCAGTGCTAGAGGTTCTGACAGGGCTCGTCCCTACGAGCAGTACTTC

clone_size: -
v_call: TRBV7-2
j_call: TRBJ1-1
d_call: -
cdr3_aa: CASRMTETEAFF
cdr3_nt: TGTGCCAGCAGGATGACCGAAACTGAAGCTTTCTTT

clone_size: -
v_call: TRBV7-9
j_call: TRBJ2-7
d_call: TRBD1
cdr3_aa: CASSFRTDRGRPTEQYF
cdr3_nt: TGTGCCAGCAGCTTTCGCACTGACAGGGGGAGGCCTACGGAGCAGTACTTC

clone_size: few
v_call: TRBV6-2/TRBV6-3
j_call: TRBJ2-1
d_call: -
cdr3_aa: CASSVTRQTRRPNEQFF
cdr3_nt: TGTGCCAGCAGCGTGACCCGGCAGACAAGGCGCCCCAATGAGCAGTTCTTC

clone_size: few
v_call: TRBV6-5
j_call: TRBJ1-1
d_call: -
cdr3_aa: CASSYLAGQATEAFF
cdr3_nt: TGTGCCAGCAGTTACCTGGCAGGGCAAGCCACTGAAGCTTTCTTT

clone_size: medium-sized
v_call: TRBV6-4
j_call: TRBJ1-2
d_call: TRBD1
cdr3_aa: CASSATGQRGYTF
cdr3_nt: TGTGCCAGCAGTGCTACGGGACAGAGGGGCTACACCTTC

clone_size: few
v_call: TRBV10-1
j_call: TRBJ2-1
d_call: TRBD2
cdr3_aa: CASSDRRGGADEQFF
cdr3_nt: TGCGCCAGCAGTGACCGGCGGGGGGGCGCAGATGAGCAGTTCTTC

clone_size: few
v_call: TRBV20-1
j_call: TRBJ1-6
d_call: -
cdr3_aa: CSARDGGGDSPLHF
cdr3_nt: TGCAGTGCTAGAGATGGGGGAGGGGATTCACCCCTCCACTTT

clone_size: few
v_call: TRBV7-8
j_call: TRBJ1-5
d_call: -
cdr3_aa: CASSFGQNSNQPQHF
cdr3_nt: TGTGCCAGCAGCTTTGGACAGAATAGCAATCAGCCCCAGCATTTT

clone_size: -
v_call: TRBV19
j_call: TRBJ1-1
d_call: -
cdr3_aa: CASMIRRGNTEAFF
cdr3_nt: TGTGCCAGTATGATCAGAAGAGGGAACACTGAAGCTTTCTTT

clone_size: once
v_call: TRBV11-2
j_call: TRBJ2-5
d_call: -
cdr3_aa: CASSLEFGRPEETQYF
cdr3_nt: TGTGCCAGCAGCTTAGAGTTTGGGCGGCCCGAAGAGACCCAGTACTTC

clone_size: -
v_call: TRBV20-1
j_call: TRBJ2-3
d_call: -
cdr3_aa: CSARQGSRTDTQYF
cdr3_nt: TGCAGTGCTAGACAGGGCTCCCGCACAGATACGCAGTATTTT

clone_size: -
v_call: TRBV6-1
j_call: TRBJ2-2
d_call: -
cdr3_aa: CASMRGGSGELFF
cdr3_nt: TGTGCCAGCATGAGGGGGGGGTCCGGGGAGCTGTTTTTT

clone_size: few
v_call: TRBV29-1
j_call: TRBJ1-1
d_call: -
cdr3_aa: CSVKLSTEAFF
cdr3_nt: TGCAGCGTTAAATTGTCCACTGAAGCTTTCTTT

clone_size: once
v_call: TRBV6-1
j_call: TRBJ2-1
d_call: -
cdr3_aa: CASSVDSSYNEQFF
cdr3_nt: TGTGCCAGCAGTGTAGACAGCTCCTACAATGAGCAGTTCTTC

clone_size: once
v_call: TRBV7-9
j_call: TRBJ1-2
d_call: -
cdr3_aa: CASSLAVDYGYTF
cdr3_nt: TGTGCCAGCAGCTTAGCTGTGGACTATGGCTACACCTTC

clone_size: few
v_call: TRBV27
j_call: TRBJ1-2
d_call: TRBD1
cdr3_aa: CASKPGGVTGYTF
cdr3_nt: TGTGCCAGCAAACCAGGGGGGGTTACGGGCTACACCTTC

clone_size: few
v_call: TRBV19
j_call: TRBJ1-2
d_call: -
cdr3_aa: CASDGGVLSYGYTF
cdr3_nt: TGTGCCAGTGATGGGGGGGTTCTTAGCTATGGCTACACCTTC

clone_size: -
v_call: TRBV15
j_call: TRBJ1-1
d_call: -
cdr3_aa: CATTPGRGGNTEAFF
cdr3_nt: TGTGCCACCACTCCGGGGCGGGGGGGGAACACTGAAGCTTTCTTT

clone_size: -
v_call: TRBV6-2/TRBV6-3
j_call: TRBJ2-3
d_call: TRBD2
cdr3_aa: CASSSSGSNLGTDTQYF
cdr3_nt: TGTGCCAGCAGTTCGAGCGGGAGCAACTTGGGCACAGATACGCAGTATTTT

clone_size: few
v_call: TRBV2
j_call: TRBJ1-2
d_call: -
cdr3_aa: CASRQGLGYTF
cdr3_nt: TGTGCCAGCAGGCAGGGTTTAGGCTACACCTTC

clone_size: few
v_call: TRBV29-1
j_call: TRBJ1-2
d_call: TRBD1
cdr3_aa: CSVEEAGGDSHGYGYTF
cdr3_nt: TGCAGCGTTGAAGAAGCAGGGGGCGACTCCCACGGCTATGGCTACACCTTC

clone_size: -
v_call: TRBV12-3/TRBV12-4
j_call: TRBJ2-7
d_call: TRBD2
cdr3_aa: CASSLMSSGGLEQYF
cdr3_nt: TGTGCCAGCAGTTTAATGAGTAGCGGGGGCCTCGAGCAGTACTTC

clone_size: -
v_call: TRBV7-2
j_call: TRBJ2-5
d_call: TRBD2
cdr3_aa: CASSGGTSGILAQYF
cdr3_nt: TGTGCCAGCAGCGGCGGGACTAGCGGGATCCTCGCCCAGTACTTC

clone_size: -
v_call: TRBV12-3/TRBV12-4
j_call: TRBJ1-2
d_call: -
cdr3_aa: CASSLGQVISTF
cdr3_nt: TGTGCCAGCAGTTTAGGTCAAGTAATCAGCACCTTC

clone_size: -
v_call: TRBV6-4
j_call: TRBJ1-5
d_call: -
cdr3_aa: CASNRGGHRTHGNQPQHF
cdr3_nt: TGTGCCAGCAACCGAGGGGGTCACAGGACGCATGGCAATCAGCCCCAGCATTTT

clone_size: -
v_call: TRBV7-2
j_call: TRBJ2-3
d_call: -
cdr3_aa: CASSLDLSTDTQYF
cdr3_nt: TGTGCCAGCAGCTTAGATCTAAGCACAGATACGCAGTATTTT

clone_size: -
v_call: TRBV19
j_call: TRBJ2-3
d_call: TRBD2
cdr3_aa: CASSIRGGSADTQYF
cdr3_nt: TGTGCCAGTAGTATAAGAGGCGGGAGTGCGGATACGCAGTATTTT

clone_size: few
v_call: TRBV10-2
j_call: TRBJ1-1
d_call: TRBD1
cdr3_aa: CASGDGGGQFF
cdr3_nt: TGCGCCAGCGGCGACGGCGGGGGACAGTTCTTT

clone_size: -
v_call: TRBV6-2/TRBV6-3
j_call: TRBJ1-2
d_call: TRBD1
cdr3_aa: CASSQLDRGYGYTF
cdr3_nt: TGTGCCAGCAGCCAACTGGACAGGGGGTATGGCTACACCTTC

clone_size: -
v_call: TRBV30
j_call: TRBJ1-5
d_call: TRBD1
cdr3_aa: CAWGTGNQPQHF
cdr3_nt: TGTGCCTGGGGGACAGGCAATCAGCCCCAGCATTTT

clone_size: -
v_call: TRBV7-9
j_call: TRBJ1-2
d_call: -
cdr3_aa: CASSLAVGFTVGGFGNGYTF
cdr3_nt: TGTGCCAGCAGCTTAGCGGTCGGTTTTACGGTGGGGGGATTCGGAAATGGCTACACCTTC

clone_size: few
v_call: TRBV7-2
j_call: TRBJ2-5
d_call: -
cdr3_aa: CASSLAGGKETQYF
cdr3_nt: TGTGCCAGCAGCTTAGCGGGGGGTAAGGAGACCCAGTACTTC

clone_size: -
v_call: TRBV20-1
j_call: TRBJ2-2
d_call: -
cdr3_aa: CSASRESGDKLFF
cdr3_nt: TGCAGTGCTAGTCGCGAATCGGGCGATAAGCTGTTTTTT

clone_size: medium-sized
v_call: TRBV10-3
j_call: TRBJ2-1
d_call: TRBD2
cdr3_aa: CAIRGLAGSEQFF
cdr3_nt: TGTGCCATCAGGGGACTAGCGGGAAGTGAGCAGTTCTTC

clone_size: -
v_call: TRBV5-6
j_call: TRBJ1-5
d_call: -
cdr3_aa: CASSLYYGAANQPQHF
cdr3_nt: TGTGCCAGCAGCTTGTATTACGGGGCCGCTAATCAGCCCCAGCATTTT

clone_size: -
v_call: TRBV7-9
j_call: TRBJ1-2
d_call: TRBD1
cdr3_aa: CASSLDSAGGYGYTF
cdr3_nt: TGTGCCAGCAGCTTAGATAGCGCAGGGGGCTATGGCTACACCTTC

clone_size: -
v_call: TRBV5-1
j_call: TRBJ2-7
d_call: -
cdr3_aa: CASSFSADEQYF
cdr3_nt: TGCGCCAGCAGCTTCTCGGCGGACGAGCAGTACTTC

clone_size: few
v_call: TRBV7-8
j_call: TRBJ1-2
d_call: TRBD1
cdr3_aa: CASSPWDRGVGGYTF
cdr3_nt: TGTGCCAGCAGCCCTTGGGACAGGGGGGTAGGTGGCTACACCTTC

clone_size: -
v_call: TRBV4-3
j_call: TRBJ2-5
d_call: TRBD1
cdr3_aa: CASSPGQGWETQYF
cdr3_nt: TGCGCCAGCAGCCCTGGACAGGGATGGGAGACCCAGTACTTC